This T cell receptor (beta chain) came from a study of blood T cells in healthy people across ages. Regarding the study as a whole: It was the long-lived donors that had more naive CD4+ cells and higher diversity than aged donors. Naive T cell percentage showed a strong correlation with the diversity of TCR beta.

Turning to this clonotype: The antigen remains unidentified.

With a J-beta primer mix and a sample-barcoded 5' primer, a second PCR ran 7 to 11 cycles. TCRdb used MiXCR to reprocess the 5' RACE reads, holding one entry per CDR3 protein. The sample yields around 1,500,000 distinct CDR3 sequences, 28% seen once. This CDR3 is 14 amino acids long. V lost 7 bases to trimming and J lost 2 bases, with 15 bases between them. Germline V gene data show CDR1 as LGHDT and CDR2 as YNNKEL (reference sequence). The sequencing sample was made of blood. This chain uses TRBV3-1 with TRBJ2-7; D perhaps matches TRBD2 (6 bases). The source of this sequence is a woman younger than 45 in good health. The CDR3 region is CASTSGERTYEQYF. The CDR3 coding sequence is TGTGCCAGCACCTCGGGGGAGAGGACCTACGAGCAGTACTTC.